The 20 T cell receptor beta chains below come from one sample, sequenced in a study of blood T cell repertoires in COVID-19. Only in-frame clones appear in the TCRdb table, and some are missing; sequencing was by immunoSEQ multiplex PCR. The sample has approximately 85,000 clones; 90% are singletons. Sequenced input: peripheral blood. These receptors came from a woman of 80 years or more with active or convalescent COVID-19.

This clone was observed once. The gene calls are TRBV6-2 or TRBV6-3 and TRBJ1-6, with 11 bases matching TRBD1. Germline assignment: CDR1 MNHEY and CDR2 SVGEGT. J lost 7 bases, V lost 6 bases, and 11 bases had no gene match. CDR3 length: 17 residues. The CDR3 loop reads CASSSPRTGGLNSPLHF. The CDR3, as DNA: TGTGCCAGCAGCTCCCCTCGGACAGGGGGCTTAAATTCACCCCTCCACTTT.

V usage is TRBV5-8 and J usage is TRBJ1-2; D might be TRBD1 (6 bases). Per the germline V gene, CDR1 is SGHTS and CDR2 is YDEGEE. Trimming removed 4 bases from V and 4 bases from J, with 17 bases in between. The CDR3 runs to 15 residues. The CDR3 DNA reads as TGTGCCAGCAGCACCCGGGACAAGGGTCCCTATGGCTACACCTTC. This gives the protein CASSTRDKGPYGYTF. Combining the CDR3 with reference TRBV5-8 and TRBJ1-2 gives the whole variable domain EAGVTQSPTHLIKTRGQQATLRCSPISGHTSVYWYQQALGLGLQFLLWYDEGEERNRGNFPPRFSGRQFPNYSSELNVNALELEDSALYLCASSTRDKGPYGYTFGSGTRLTVV.

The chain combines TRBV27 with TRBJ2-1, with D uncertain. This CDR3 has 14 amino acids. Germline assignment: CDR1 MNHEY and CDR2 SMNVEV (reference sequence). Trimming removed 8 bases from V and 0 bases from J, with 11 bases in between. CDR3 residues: CASSHSSSYNEQFF. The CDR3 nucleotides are TGTGCCAGCTCCCACTCGAGCTCCTACAATGAGCAGTTCTTC.

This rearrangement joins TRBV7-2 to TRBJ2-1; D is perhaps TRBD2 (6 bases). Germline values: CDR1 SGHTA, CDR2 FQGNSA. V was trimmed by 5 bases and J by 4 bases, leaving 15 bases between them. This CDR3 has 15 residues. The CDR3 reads CASSPEGRGYNEQFF. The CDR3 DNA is TGTGCCAGCAGCCCGGAGGGCCGAGGTTACAATGAGCAGTTCTTC.

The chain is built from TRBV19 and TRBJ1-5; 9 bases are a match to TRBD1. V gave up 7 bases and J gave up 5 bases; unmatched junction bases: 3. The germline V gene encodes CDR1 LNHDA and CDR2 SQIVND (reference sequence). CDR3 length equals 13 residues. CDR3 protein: CASNRDRDQPQHF. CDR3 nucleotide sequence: TGTGCCAGTAACCGGGACAGGGATCAGCCCCAGCATTTT.

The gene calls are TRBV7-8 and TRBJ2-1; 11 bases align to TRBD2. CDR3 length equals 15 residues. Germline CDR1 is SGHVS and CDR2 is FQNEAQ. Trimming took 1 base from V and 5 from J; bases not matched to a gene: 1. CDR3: CASSLGLAGNNEQFF. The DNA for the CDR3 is TGTGCCAGCAGCTTAGGACTAGCGGGAAACAATGAGCAGTTCTTC. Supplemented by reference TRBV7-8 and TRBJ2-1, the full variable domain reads GAGVSQSPRYKVAKRGQDVALRCDPISGHVSLFWYQQALGQGPEFLTYFQNEAQLDKSGLPSDRFFAERPEGSVSTLKIQRTQQEDSAVYLCASSLGLAGNNEQFFGPGTRLTVL.

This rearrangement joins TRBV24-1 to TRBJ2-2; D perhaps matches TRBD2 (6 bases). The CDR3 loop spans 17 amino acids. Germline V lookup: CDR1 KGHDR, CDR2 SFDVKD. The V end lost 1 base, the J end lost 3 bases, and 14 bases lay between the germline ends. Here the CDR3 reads CATSDFGGTFDTGELFF. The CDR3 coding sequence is TGTGCCACCAGTGATTTTGGGGGGACTTTCGACACCGGGGAGCTGTTTTTT.

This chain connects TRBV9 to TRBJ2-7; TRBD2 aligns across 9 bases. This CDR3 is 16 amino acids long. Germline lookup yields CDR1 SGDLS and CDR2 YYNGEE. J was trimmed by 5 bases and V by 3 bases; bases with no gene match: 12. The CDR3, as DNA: TGTGCCAGCAGCGCCGGTGGGGCGGGAGGGCCAAACGAGCAGTACTTC. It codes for CASSAGGAGGPNEQYF.

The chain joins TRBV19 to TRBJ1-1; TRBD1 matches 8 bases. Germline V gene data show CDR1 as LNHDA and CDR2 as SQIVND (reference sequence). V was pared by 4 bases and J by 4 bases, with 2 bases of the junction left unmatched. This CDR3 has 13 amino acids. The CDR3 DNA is TGTGCCAGTAGTACCACAGGGGGCACTGAAGCTTTCTTT. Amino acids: CASSTTGGTEAFF.

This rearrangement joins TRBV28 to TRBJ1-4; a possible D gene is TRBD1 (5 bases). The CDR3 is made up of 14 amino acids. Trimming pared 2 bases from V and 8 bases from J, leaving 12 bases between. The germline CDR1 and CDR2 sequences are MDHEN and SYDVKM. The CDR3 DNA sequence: TGTGCCAGCAGTTTAGGGGGGTTAGAGGAAAAACTGTTTTTT. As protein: CASSLGGLEEKLFF.

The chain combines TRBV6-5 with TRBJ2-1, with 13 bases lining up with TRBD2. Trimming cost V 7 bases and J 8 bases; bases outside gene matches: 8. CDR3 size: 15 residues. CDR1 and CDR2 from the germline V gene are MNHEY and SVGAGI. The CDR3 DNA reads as TGTGCCAGCATCTCTAGTGGACTAGCGGGAGATGAGCAGTTCTTC. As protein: CASISSGLAGDEQFF.

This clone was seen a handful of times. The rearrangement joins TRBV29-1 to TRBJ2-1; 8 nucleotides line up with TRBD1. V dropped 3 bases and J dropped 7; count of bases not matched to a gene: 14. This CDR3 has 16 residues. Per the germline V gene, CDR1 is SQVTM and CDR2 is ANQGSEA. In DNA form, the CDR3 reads TGCAGCGTTGATGCTCGACAGGGGACGAGGGGAAATGAGCAGTTCTTC. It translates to CSVDARQGTRGNEQFF.

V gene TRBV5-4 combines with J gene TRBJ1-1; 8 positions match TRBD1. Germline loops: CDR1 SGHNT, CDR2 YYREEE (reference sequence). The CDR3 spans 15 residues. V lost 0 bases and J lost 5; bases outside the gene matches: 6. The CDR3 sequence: CASSLAQGARTEAFF. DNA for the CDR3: TGTGCCAGCAGCTTGGCGCAGGGGGCCCGTACTGAAGCTTTCTTT.

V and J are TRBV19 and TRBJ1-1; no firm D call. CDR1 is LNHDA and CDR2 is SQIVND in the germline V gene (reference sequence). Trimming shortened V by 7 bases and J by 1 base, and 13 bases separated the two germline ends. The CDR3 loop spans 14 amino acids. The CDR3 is CASTPRSENTEAFF. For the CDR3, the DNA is TGTGCCAGTACCCCACGCAGCGAGAACACTGAAGCTTTCTTT.

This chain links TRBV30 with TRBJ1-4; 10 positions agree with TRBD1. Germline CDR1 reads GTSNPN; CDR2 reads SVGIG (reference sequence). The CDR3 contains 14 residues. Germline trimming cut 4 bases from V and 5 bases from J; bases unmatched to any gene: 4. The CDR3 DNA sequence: TGTGCCTGGAATCCGGGACAGGGGAATGAAAAACTGTTTTTT. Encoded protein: CAWNPGQGNEKLFF.

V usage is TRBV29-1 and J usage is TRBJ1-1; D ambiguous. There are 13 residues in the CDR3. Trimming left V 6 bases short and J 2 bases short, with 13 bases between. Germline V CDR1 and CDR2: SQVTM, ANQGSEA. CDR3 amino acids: CSVAPTLNTEAFF. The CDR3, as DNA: TGCAGCGTCGCCCCCACTCTTAACACTGAAGCTTTCTTT.

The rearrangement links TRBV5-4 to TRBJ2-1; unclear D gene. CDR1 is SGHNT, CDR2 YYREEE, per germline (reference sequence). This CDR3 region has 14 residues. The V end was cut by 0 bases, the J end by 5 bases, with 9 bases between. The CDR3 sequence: CASSLDLRDNEQFF. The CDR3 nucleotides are TGTGCCAGCAGCTTGGATCTCCGGGACAATGAGCAGTTCTTC.

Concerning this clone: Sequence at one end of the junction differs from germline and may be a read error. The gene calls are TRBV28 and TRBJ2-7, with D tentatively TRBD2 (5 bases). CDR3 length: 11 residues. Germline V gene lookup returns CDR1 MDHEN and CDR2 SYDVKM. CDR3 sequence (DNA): TGCGCAACGGGTGGGCGGGTCGAGCAGTACTTC. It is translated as CATGGRVEQYF.

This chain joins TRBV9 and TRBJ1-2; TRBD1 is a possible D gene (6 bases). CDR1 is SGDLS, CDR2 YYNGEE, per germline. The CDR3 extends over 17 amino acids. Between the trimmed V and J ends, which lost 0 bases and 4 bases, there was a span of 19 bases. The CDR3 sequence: CASSVGDWGQPRYGYTF. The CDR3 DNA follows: TGTGCCAGCAGCGTAGGAGATTGGGGACAACCTCGCTATGGCTACACCTTC.

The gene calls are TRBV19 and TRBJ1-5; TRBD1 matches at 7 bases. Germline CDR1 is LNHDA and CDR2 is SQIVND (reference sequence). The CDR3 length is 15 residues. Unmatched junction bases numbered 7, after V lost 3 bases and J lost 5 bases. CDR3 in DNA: TGTGCCAGTAGTATCTTAAGGGGGCAGGATCAGCCCCAGCATTTT. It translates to CASSILRGQDQPQHF.